These 30 T cell receptor beta chains share one sample of origin, sequenced in a study of blood T cell repertoires in COVID-19. Sequencing used immunoSEQ multiplex PCR; TCRdb keeps in-frame clones, though not all of them. The profile shows about 300,000 clones, 89% of them singletons. The specimen sequenced was peripheral blood. The receptors come from a man between 18 and 35 years old who had recovered from COVID-19.

This chain connects TRBV27 to TRBJ1-3; D is unresolved. The germline gives CDR1 MNHEY, CDR2 SMNVEV (reference sequence). The CDR3 length is 15 residues. Trimming stripped 2 bases from V and 2 bases from J, with 10 bases between. The CDR3 DNA follows: TGTGCCAGCAGTTTAGCGGGAAATACTGGAAACACCATATATTTT. Protein product: CASSLAGNTGNTIYF.

Here the CDR3 DNA reads TGCGCCAGCAGCATCAGTACAGGGAGCTCCTACAATGAGCAGTTCTTC. It encodes CASSISTGSSYNEQFF. The J gene is TRBJ2-1, the V gene TRBV5-1; TRBD1 is a possible D gene (6 bases). CDR3 length: 16 amino acids. Trimming took 4 bases from V and 0 from J, leaving 14 bases between them. Germline CDR1 SGHRS, CDR2 YFSETQ. Filled out from reference TRBV5-1 and TRBJ2-1, the complete variable domain reads KAGVTQTPRYLIKTRGQQVTLSCSPISGHRSVSWYQQTPGQGLQFLFEYFSETQRNKGNFPGRFSGRQFSNSRSEMNVSTLELGDSALYLCASSISTGSSYNEQFFGPGTRLTVL.

This clone has just a few counts. The chain recombines TRBV15 with TRBJ1-1; D gene ambiguous. V lost 6 bases to trimming and J lost 0 bases, with 11 bases between them. The CDR3 is made up of 14 amino acids. Germline loops: CDR1 LNHNV, CDR2 YYDKDF (reference sequence). In DNA, the CDR3 is TGTGCCACCAGGGGTAGCCGCATGAACACTGAAGCTTTCTTT. Its translation is CATRGSRMNTEAFF.

This chain connects TRBV7-3 to TRBJ2-3; 7 bases line up with TRBD2. V was pared by 6 bases and J by 0 bases, with 9 bases of the junction left unmatched. The CDR3 runs 16 residues. In germline, CDR1 is SGHTA, CDR2 FQGTGA. The CDR3 reads CASSLVGGSSTDTQYF. CDR3 coding DNA: TGTGCCAGCAGTCTCGTGGGGGGGTCTAGCACAGATACGCAGTATTTT.

The chain recombines TRBV25-1 with TRBJ2-3, with 7 bases that match TRBD2. V was clipped by 1 base and J by 3 bases; unmatched bases: 1. CDR3 size: 14 residues. CDR1 is MGHDK, CDR2 SYGVNS, per germline. The CDR3 DNA sequence: TGTGCCAGCAGTGAATGGGAGGGTACAGATACGCAGTATTTT. Translated, it gives CASSEWEGTDTQYF.

The J gene is TRBJ1-1, the V gene TRBV19; TRBD1 matches at 7 bases. Germline values: CDR1 LNHDA, CDR2 SQIVND (reference sequence). The junction had 20 bases not matched to a gene; V was cut back by 4 bases and J by 6 bases. This CDR3 spans 18 amino acids. Here the CDR3 DNA reads TGTGCCAGTAGTACAACCTCAGGGGGAGTAGCGGAAAAGGCTGAAGCTTTCTTT. Translation: CASSTTSGGVAEKAEAFF.

The chain joins TRBV11-2 to TRBJ1-1; D not resolved. The germline V gene encodes CDR1 SGHAT and CDR2 FQNNGV. This CDR3 has 14 amino acids. V lost 1 base and J lost 3, with 9 bases in between. CDR3 nucleotide sequence: TGTGCCAGCAGCTTAGCTGGCATGGACACTGAAGCTTTCTTT. Translating it yields CASSLAGMDTEAFF.

The chain carries TRBV27 and TRBJ1-5; 7 nucleotides align to TRBD1. V trimming: 4 bases; J trimming: 4 bases; junction bases outside the gene matches: 4. The CDR3 is made up of 14 amino acids. CDR1 MNHEY and CDR2 SMNVEV come from the germline V gene (reference sequence). This chain's CDR3 is CASSSGTANQPQHF. DNA for the CDR3: TGTGCCAGCAGTTCCGGGACAGCTAATCAGCCCCAGCATTTT.

CDR3 DNA sequence: TGTGCCAGCAGCCAGGGACAGGGGGCTGAGGGCTACACCTTC. Translation gives CASSQGQGAEGYTF. V gene TRBV4-2 combines with J gene TRBJ1-2, with 12 bases aligning to TRBD1. The ends lost 3 bases at V and 8 bases at J; junction bases unmatched: 4. Germline CDR1 is LGHNA and CDR2 is YNFKEQ. The CDR3 has 14 amino acids.

This rearrangement joins TRBV27 to TRBJ2-1, with 13 positions matching TRBD2. The germline V gene has CDR1 MNHEY and CDR2 SMNVEV (reference sequence). This CDR3 region has 15 residues. The junction had 4 bases not matched to a gene; V was cut back by 4 bases and J by 7 bases. The CDR3: CASSSGTSGKNEQFF. For the CDR3, the DNA is TGTGCCAGCAGTTCCGGGACTAGCGGGAAGAATGAGCAGTTCTTC.

The J gene is TRBJ2-1, the V gene TRBV12-3 or TRBV12-4, with D perhaps matching TRBD2 (5 bases). This CDR3 is built from 12 residues. V lost 2 bases, J lost 14 bases, and 13 bases lay in between. The CDR3, as DNA: TGTGCCAGCAGTTTAAAAAGCGGTAAGGAGTTCTTC. Protein: CASSLKSGKEFF.

CDR3 sequence: CASSLTGGGYEQYF. The CDR3 DNA follows: TGTGCCAGCAGTTTGACAGGGGGGGGTTACGAGCAGTACTTC. This chain connects TRBV27 to TRBJ2-7; 9 positions agree with TRBD1. The V gene's germline CDR1 is MNHEY and CDR2 SMNVEV (reference sequence). Germline trimming cut 3 bases from V and 4 bases from J; bases unmatched to any gene: 4. The CDR3 runs to 14 residues.

The gene calls are TRBV6-2 or TRBV6-3 and TRBJ1-1; 9 bases are shared with TRBD1. V shed 4 bases, J shed 5 bases, and the junction held 5 bases outside the gene matches. This CDR3 has 14 amino acids. Germline values: CDR1 MNHEY, CDR2 SVGEGT. Here the CDR3 DNA reads TGTGCCAGCAGTTTACGGACAGGGGTTACTGAAGCTTTCTTT. Translation gives CASSLRTGVTEAFF.

V is TRBV6-5 and J is TRBJ2-1; D remains ambiguous. Germline V gene data show CDR1 as MNHEY and CDR2 as SVGAGI. Trimming pared 7 bases from V and 9 bases from J, leaving 22 bases between. The CDR3 is 15 residues long. The CDR3 nucleotides are TGTGCCAGCACCCCCAACGGCCTGGTTCCGGGTGAGCAGTTCTTC. Residues: CASTPNGLVPGEQFF.

Worth noting for this clone: Different DNA sequences within this sample yield the same CDR3. The chain carries TRBV11-3 and TRBJ2-7; 7 bases agree with TRBD1. After removal of 3 bases from V and 1 base from J, the junction contained 0 bases not matched to a gene. This CDR3 region has 13 residues. From germline, CDR1 is SGHNT and CDR2 YENEEA. As DNA, the CDR3 is TGTGCCAGCAGCTTGGGACAGTCCTACGAGCAGTACTTC. This sequence encodes CASSLGQSYEQYF.

V usage is TRBV6-4 and J usage is TRBJ2-2; 10 nucleotides line up with TRBD2. The CDR3 contains 17 residues. V was pared by 2 bases and J by 4 bases, with 7 bases of the junction left unmatched. The germline V gene has CDR1 MRHNA and CDR2 SNTAGT. The CDR3 reads CASSDSPSGSATGELFF. The CDR3 DNA reads as TGTGCCAGCAGTGACAGCCCTAGCGGGAGTGCCACCGGGGAGCTGTTTTTT.

This clone was recorded only once. The chain has TRBV7-8 and TRBJ2-1; 11 bases are a match to TRBD2. J gave up 4 bases and V 2 bases, and 4 bases lay outside the gene matches. Germline CDR1 reads SGHVS; CDR2 reads FQNEAQ. This CDR3 is 16 amino acids long. The CDR3 sequence: CASSLPGLAAYNEQFF. The CDR3 DNA is TGTGCCAGCAGCTTACCGGGACTAGCGGCTTACAATGAGCAGTTCTTC. Supplemented by reference TRBV7-8 and TRBJ2-1, the full variable domain reads GAGVSQSPRYKVAKRGQDVALRCDPISGHVSLFWYQQALGQGPEFLTYFQNEAQLDKSGLPSDRFFAERPEGSVSTLKIQRTQQEDSAVYLCASSLPGLAAYNEQFFGPGTRLTVL.

The chain couples TRBV19 to TRBJ2-4; 11 positions agree with TRBD2. Per the germline V gene, CDR1 is LNHDA and CDR2 is SQIVND (reference sequence). J was trimmed by 1 base and V by 6 bases; bases with no gene match: 2. CDR3 size: 15 residues. The CDR3 DNA reads as TGTGCCAGTAGACCTAGCGGGAGGGCCAAAAACATTCAGTACTTC. Its translation: CASRPSGRAKNIQYF.

The rearrangement joins TRBV18 to TRBJ2-1; no firm D call. The CDR3 sequence is 13 residues long. From germline, CDR1 is KGHSH and CDR2 LQKENI. Trimming shortened V by 3 bases and J by 5 bases, and 8 bases separated the two germline ends. The DNA for the CDR3 is TGTGCCAGCTCACCGCGGTCTAACAATGAGCAGTTCTTC. It codes for CASSPRSNNEQFF.

CDR3 sequence: CASSTYGGNYLSSYNEQFF. In DNA form, the CDR3 reads TGTGCCAGTAGTACATACGGGGGGAATTACCTTAGCTCCTACAATGAGCAGTTCTTC. This rearrangement joins TRBV19 to TRBJ2-1; TRBD2 aligns across 7 bases. J was trimmed by 0 bases and V by 4 bases; bases with no gene match: 15. CDR3 length: 19 residues. Germline V CDR1 and CDR2: LNHDA, SQIVND (reference sequence).

The rearrangement links TRBV9 to TRBJ2-5, with a possible D match to TRBD2 (6 bases). Germline V gene data show CDR1 as SGDLS and CDR2 as YYNGEE. CDR3 length: 14 residues. The germline V and J ends were trimmed by 4 bases and 2 bases, with 12 bases remaining between them. The CDR3 nucleotides are TGTGCCAGCAGCCCAATAGGAGGGCAAGAGACCCAGTACTTC. Translation gives CASSPIGGQETQYF. Complete variable domain (other parts from reference TRBV9 and TRBJ2-5): DSGVTQTPKHLITATGQRVTLRCSPRSGDLSVYWYQQSLDQGLQFLIQYYNGEERAKGNILERFSAQQFPDLHSELNLSSLELGDSALYFCASSPIGGQETQYFGPGTRLLVL.

The CDR3 sequence: CASSQVGLAGETGELFF. The CDR3 DNA sequence: TGCGCCAGCAGCCAAGTGGGACTAGCGGGGGAAACCGGGGAGCTGTTTTTT. V and J are TRBV4-1 and TRBJ2-2, with 14 bases identical to TRBD2. V was clipped by 1 base and J by 5 bases; unmatched bases: 3. In germline, CDR1 is MGHRA, CDR2 YSYEKL. The CDR3 is 17 amino acids.

This chain links TRBV27 with TRBJ1-2; TRBD1 matches 9 bases. V shed 3 bases, J shed 6 bases, and the junction held 20 bases outside the gene matches. CDR3 length equals 19 residues. Germline V gene data show CDR1 as MNHEY and CDR2 as SMNVEV (reference sequence). The CDR3 nucleotides are TGTGCCAGCAGTTTGGTCTTCCCGACCGGGACAGGGAAGGAGAATGGCTACACCTTC. Protein: CASSLVFPTGTGKENGYTF.

The CDR3 DNA is TGTGCCAGCTCACGGACACTAAGCACAGATACGCAGTATTTT. Residues: CASSRTLSTDTQYF. This chain uses TRBV18 with TRBJ2-3, with D maybe TRBD1 (5 bases). V lost 4 bases to trimming and J lost 0 bases, with 8 bases between them. In germline, CDR1 is KGHSH, CDR2 LQKENI. This CDR3 is built from 14 residues. Full variable domain (outside the CDR3, taken from reference TRBV18 and TRBJ2-3): NAGVMQNPRHLVRRRGQEARLRCSPMKGHSHVYWYRQLPEEGLKFMVYLQKENIIDESGMPKERFSAEFPKEGPSILRIQQVVRGDSAAYFCASSRTLSTDTQYFGPGTRLTVL.

The rearrangement links TRBV11-3 to TRBJ2-1; 11 nucleotides align to TRBD2. Germline trimming cut 3 bases from V and 9 bases from J; bases unmatched to any gene: 10. This CDR3 has 16 residues. From germline, CDR1 is SGHNT and CDR2 YENEEA. In nucleotides, the CDR3 is TGTGCCAGCAGCTTCCCACTAGCGGGAGAGTGGGGTGAGCAGTTCTTC. It codes for CASSFPLAGEWGEQFF.

The chain combines TRBV18 with TRBJ2-2; 10 bases agree with TRBD1. The CDR3 contains 16 residues. The germline gives CDR1 KGHSH, CDR2 LQKENI. V dropped 6 bases and J dropped 2; count of bases not matched to a gene: 6. CDR3 amino acids: CASSRQGALNTGELFF. DNA for the CDR3: TGTGCCAGCTCGCGACAGGGGGCCCTCAACACCGGGGAGCTGTTTTTT.

The rearrangement links TRBV5-1 to TRBJ2-1; 9 nucleotides match TRBD1. V shed 4 bases and J 4 bases; nucleotides not matched to a gene: 12. CDR3 size: 17 residues. The germline CDR1 and CDR2 sequences are SGHRS and YFSETQ. The CDR3 is CASSPGQGRTYYNEQFF. The CDR3 nucleotides read TGCGCCAGCAGCCCAGGACAGGGGAGGACTTATTACAATGAGCAGTTCTTC. The whole variable domain, filled in from reference TRBV5-1 and TRBJ2-1, reads KAGVTQTPRYLIKTRGQQVTLSCSPISGHRSVSWYQQTPGQGLQFLFEYFSETQRNKGNFPGRFSGRQFSNSRSEMNVSTLELGDSALYLCASSPGQGRTYYNEQFFGPGTRLTVL.

This clone came up once. This chain joins TRBV5-4 and TRBJ2-7, with 8 bases matching TRBD2. The V gene end was trimmed by 4 bases and the J gene end by 2 bases; junction bases not matched to a gene: 8. CDR1 and CDR2 from the germline V gene are SGHNT and YYREEE (reference sequence). The CDR3 has 15 residues. This CDR3 is CASSPGLAIAYEQYF. The CDR3 DNA reads as TGTGCCAGCAGCCCCGGACTAGCAATAGCCTACGAGCAGTACTTC.

The chain combines TRBV6-2 or TRBV6-3 with TRBJ2-5; TRBD2 matches at 11 bases. The length of the CDR3 is 21 residues. V gave up 2 bases and J gave up 2 bases; unmatched junction bases: 19. Germline V gives CDR1 MNHEY, CDR2 SVGEGT. CDR3 protein: CASSYATSWVAGGPRQETQYF. The CDR3 DNA reads as TGTGCCAGCAGTTACGCCACCTCGTGGGTAGCGGGAGGGCCGCGACAAGAGACCCAGTACTTC.

The chain carries TRBV6-5 and TRBJ2-5, with 8 positions matching TRBD2. Germline V CDR1 and CDR2: MNHEY, SVGAGI. The CDR3 loop spans 16 amino acids. V trimming: 3 bases; J trimming: 0 bases; junction bases outside the gene matches: 6. The CDR3 is CASSYSGATYQETQYF. The CDR3 DNA sequence: TGTGCCAGCAGTTATAGCGGGGCAACGTACCAAGAGACCCAGTACTTC.